One and the same sample provided the 21 T cell receptor beta chains below, sequenced in a study of cytomegalovirus exposure and HLA in healthy donors. PCR involved 60 Vbeta and 13 Jbeta primers. Sequencing was performed with immunoSEQ multiplex PCR; in TCRdb, only in-frame clones are kept and a portion is missing. The data hold 250,000 to 350,000 clones, with 72% observed a single time. Material for sequencing was PBMCs. The receptors were sampled from a female donor in good health and CMV-seronegative.

The gene calls are TRBV6-4 and TRBJ2-1; tentatively, D is TRBD2 (7 bases). The CDR3 runs to 16 residues. V lost 5 bases, J lost 4 bases, and 18 bases lay in between. Germline loops: CDR1 MRHNA, CDR2 SNTAGT. CDR3 sequence (DNA): TGTGCCAGCAGTAGGGAGACAGGCGGGGGTTACAATGAGCAGTTCTTC. It is translated as CASSRETGGGYNEQFF.

This chain joins TRBV5-6 and TRBJ1-1, with a weak D call TRBD1 (6 bases). The CDR3 is 15 amino acids. Trimming took 4 bases from V and 1 from J, leaving 14 bases between them. The V gene's germline CDR1 is SGHDT and CDR2 YYEEEE. CDR3 sequence (DNA): TGTGCCAGCAGCCCGGACAGTGGAGGGAACACTGAAGCTTTCTTT. Residues: CASSPDSGGNTEAFF. The full variable domain, in which reference TRBV5-6 and TRBJ1-1 provide the parts outside the CDR3, is DAGVTQSPTHLIKTRGQQVTLRCSPKSGHDTVSWYQQALGQGPQFIFQYYEEEERQRGNFPDRFSGHQFPNYSSELNVNALLLGDSALYLCASSPDSGGNTEAFFGQGTRLTVV.

This chain joins TRBV7-8 and TRBJ2-7, with a tentative D call TRBD1 (5 bases). The CDR3 sequence is 13 residues long. Between the trimmed V and J ends, which lost 5 bases and 7 bases, there was a span of 15 bases. The germline CDR1 and CDR2 sequences are SGHVS and FQNEAQ. CDR3: CASSRDSLREQYF. For the CDR3, the DNA is TGTGCCAGCAGCCGAGACAGCCTGAGGGAGCAGTACTTC.

As for this clone: At one end, the junction sequence differs from germline, possibly due to a read error. The rearrangement joins TRBV2 to TRBJ2-1; 9 bases align to TRBD1. Germline CDR1 and CDR2: SNHLY and FYNNEI. The CDR3 length is 11 residues. CDR3 in amino acids: CASSADRGGVF. The DNA of the CDR3 is TGTGCCAGCAGTGCGGACAGGGGAGGTGTCTTC.

This chain connects TRBV5-1 to TRBJ1-4; TRBD1 aligns across 7 bases. The CDR3 extends over 17 amino acids. Trimming removed 0 bases from V and 7 bases from J; junction bases left unmatched: 12. In germline, CDR1 is SGHRS, CDR2 YFSETQ. DNA for the CDR3: TGCGCCAGCAGCTTGGGCCCCCAGGGGGGCGCCGGTGAAAAACTGTTTTTT. Translation: CASSLGPQGGAGEKLFF.

The rearrangement uses TRBV11-2 and TRBJ2-3; 12 positions match TRBD2. The CDR3 totals 17 residues. V lost 1 base and J lost 3; bases outside the gene matches: 5. From germline, CDR1 is SGHAT and CDR2 FQNNGV. The CDR3 protein is CASSLVKGLAGTDTQYF. CDR3 nucleotide sequence: TGTGCCAGCAGCTTAGTTAAAGGACTAGCGGGAACAGATACGCAGTATTTT.

This clone was seen a single time. V is TRBV15 and J is TRBJ1-4; 8 bases fit TRBD1. This CDR3 is built from 14 residues. From germline, CDR1 is LNHNV and CDR2 YYDKDF (reference sequence). The V and J ends lost 5 bases and 7 bases, in that order; junction bases with no gene match: 6. CDR3 DNA sequence: TGTGCCACCAGCGTGGGACAGGAGACTGAAAAACTGTTTTTT. Encoded protein: CATSVGQETEKLFF.

The J gene is TRBJ1-1, the V gene TRBV20-1; D not resolved. Deletions cut 0 bases from V and 8 bases from J, with 7 bases between. CDR1 DFQATT and CDR2 SNEGSKA come from the germline V gene (reference sequence). CDR3 length equals 11 residues. The CDR3 sequence is CSARDVQEAFF. CDR3 coding DNA: TGCAGTGCTAGAGATGTCCAGGAAGCTTTCTTT.

V usage is TRBV29-1 and J usage is TRBJ1-2; D not certain. Looked up from germline, CDR1 is SQVTM and CDR2 is ANQGSEA. V lost 6 bases, J lost 1 base, and 12 bases lay in between. This CDR3 region has 13 residues. The CDR3 reads CSVSRDLNYGYTF. CDR3 DNA: TGCAGCGTCTCCCGAGATCTTAACTATGGCTACACCTTC. The whole variable domain, remainder taken from reference TRBV29-1 and TRBJ1-2, is SAVISQKPSRDICQRGTSLTIQCQVDSQVTMMFWYRQQPGQSLTLIATANQGSEATYESGFVIDKFPISRPNLTFSTLTVSNMSPEDSSIYLCSVSRDLNYGYTFGSGTRLTVV.

This clone has just one count. V usage is TRBV25-1 and J usage is TRBJ1-2; 8 positions agree with TRBD1. V lost 4 bases, J lost 5 bases, and 12 bases stayed unmatched. The germline V gene has CDR1 MGHDK and CDR2 SYGVNS. This CDR3 spans 16 amino acids. CDR3 bases: TGTGCCAGCAGTGGGCAAGGGAGACAGGGGCGGTATGGCTACACCTTC. It specifies CASSGQGRQGRYGYTF.

This chain joins TRBV5-8 and TRBJ2-1, with TRBD2 identical over 12 bases. J gave up 8 bases and V 0 bases, and 6 bases lay outside the gene matches. The CDR3 has 16 amino acids. Germline assignment: CDR1 SGHTS and CDR2 YDEGEE. CDR3 coding DNA: TGTGCCAGCAGCTTGGCACTAGCGGGAGGATCACATGAGCAGTTCTTC. Protein: CASSLALAGGSHEQFF.

This clone is a singleton in its sample. Here the CDR3 DNA reads TGTGCCAGCACCCTGAGCGGGAGTATTAGGTTCTTC. This gives the protein CASTLSGSIRFF. The chain is built from TRBV6-1 and TRBJ2-1, with 8 bases identical to TRBD2. CDR1 and CDR2 from the germline V gene are MNHNS and SASEGT. Trimming at V came to 7 bases and at J to 15 bases, leaving 11 bases not matched to a gene. The length of the CDR3 is 12 residues.

V gene TRBV30 combines with J gene TRBJ2-1; the match to TRBD2 covers 9 bases. The ends lost 3 bases at V and 4 bases at J; junction bases unmatched: 4. This CDR3 contains 14 residues. Germline-derived CDR1 and CDR2 are GTSNPN and SVGIG (reference sequence). CDR3 protein: CAWRTSGSYNEQFF. CDR3 coding DNA: TGTGCCTGGAGGACTAGCGGCTCATACAATGAGCAGTTCTTC. The whole variable domain, filled in from reference TRBV30 and TRBJ2-1, reads SQTIHQWPATLVQPVGSPLSLECTVEGTSNPNLYWYRQAAGRGLQLLFYSVGIGQISSEVPQNLSASRPQDRQFILSSKKLLLSDSGFYLCAWRTSGSYNEQFFGPGTRLTVL.

This chain links TRBV19 with TRBJ2-2, with D perhaps TRBD1 (6 bases). V lost 6 bases, J lost 5 bases, and 7 bases lay in between. Germline loops: CDR1 LNHDA, CDR2 SQIVND (reference sequence). The CDR3 is 12 amino acids. DNA for the CDR3: TGTGCCAGTAGGCAGGGGACCGGGGAGCTGTTTTTT. This codes for CASRQGTGELFF.

A few counts support this clone. The rearrangement links TRBV5-1 to TRBJ1-2; 8 nucleotides match TRBD1. In germline, CDR1 is SGHRS, CDR2 YFSETQ. Germline trimming cut 0 bases from V and 6 bases from J; bases unmatched to any gene: 7. The CDR3 runs to 15 residues. CDR3 sequence (DNA): TGCGCCAGCAGCTTGGTACGGACAGGGAATCATGGCTACACCTTC. It is translated as CASSLVRTGNHGYTF.

The rearrangement links TRBV19 to TRBJ2-2, with D possibly being TRBD2 (5 bases). CDR1 and CDR2 (germline): LNHDA, SQIVND (reference sequence). Trimming cost V 2 bases and J 7 bases, with 11 bases left between them. This CDR3 spans 14 amino acids. The CDR3 loop reads CASSIMSSNGELFF. In nucleotides, the CDR3 is TGTGCCAGTAGTATAATGTCTAGCAACGGGGAGCTGTTTTTT.

The chain is built from TRBV15 and TRBJ1-5, with TRBD1 matching over 9 bases. The germline V gene encodes CDR1 LNHNV and CDR2 YYDKDF (reference sequence). The CDR3 sequence is 15 residues long. The J segment lost 6 bases and the V segment lost 0 bases, leaving 3 bases of the junction unmatched. CDR3 in DNA: TGTGCCACCAGCAGAGAGACAGGGGGTGTTCAGCCCCAGCATTTT. It yields the protein CATSRETGGVQPQHF. Full variable domain (rest looked up from reference TRBV15 and TRBJ1-5): DAMVIQNPRYQVTQFGKPVTLSCSQTLNHNVMYWYQQKSSQAPKLLFHYYDKDFNNEADTPDNFQSRRPNTSFCFLDIRSPGLGDTAMYLCATSRETGGVQPQHFGDGTRLSIL.

The genes are TRBV5-1 and TRBJ2-5; D is unclear. The tail of the sequence fits TRBJ2-7 better, so the J call may be wrong. This CDR3 is 12 amino acids long. In germline, CDR1 is SGHRS, CDR2 YFSETQ. This CDR3 reads CASSLEPYEQYF. DNA of the CDR3: TGCGCCAGCAGCCTGGAACCCTACGAGCAGTACTTC.

The sample holds one count of this clone. V and J are TRBV5-1 and TRBJ2-3; no definite D call. The CDR3 is made up of 14 amino acids. The V end was cut by 7 bases, the J end by 4 bases, with 16 bases between. Looked up from germline, CDR1 is SGHRS and CDR2 is YFSETQ. This CDR3 is CASGRSGRPDTQYF. The CDR3 DNA reads as TGCGCCAGCGGCAGAAGTGGTCGTCCAGATACGCAGTATTTT.

The CDR3 here is CASSWTGWDTQYF. CDR3 in DNA: TGCGCCAGCAGCTGGACAGGTTGGGATACGCAGTATTTT. The chain joins TRBV5-1 to TRBJ2-3, with 7 bases aligning to TRBD1. There are 13 residues in the CDR3. Unmatched junction bases numbered 4, after V lost 3 bases and J lost 6 bases. Germline V lookup: CDR1 SGHRS, CDR2 YFSETQ.

V is TRBV5-1 and J is TRBJ2-7; D is undetermined. Germline V gene lookup returns CDR1 SGHRS and CDR2 YFSETQ. V was trimmed by 1 base and J by 3 bases, leaving 5 bases between them. CDR3 length equals 12 residues. The CDR3 DNA reads as TGCGCCAGCAGCTTGTCCAGCTACGAGCAGTACTTC. It translates to CASSLSSYEQYF. The complete variable domain, with remaining parts taken from reference TRBV5-1 and TRBJ2-7, reads KAGVTQTPRYLIKTRGQQVTLSCSPISGHRSVSWYQQTPGQGLQFLFEYFSETQRNKGNFPGRFSGRQFSNSRSEMNVSTLELGDSALYLCASSLSSYEQYFGPGTRLTVT.